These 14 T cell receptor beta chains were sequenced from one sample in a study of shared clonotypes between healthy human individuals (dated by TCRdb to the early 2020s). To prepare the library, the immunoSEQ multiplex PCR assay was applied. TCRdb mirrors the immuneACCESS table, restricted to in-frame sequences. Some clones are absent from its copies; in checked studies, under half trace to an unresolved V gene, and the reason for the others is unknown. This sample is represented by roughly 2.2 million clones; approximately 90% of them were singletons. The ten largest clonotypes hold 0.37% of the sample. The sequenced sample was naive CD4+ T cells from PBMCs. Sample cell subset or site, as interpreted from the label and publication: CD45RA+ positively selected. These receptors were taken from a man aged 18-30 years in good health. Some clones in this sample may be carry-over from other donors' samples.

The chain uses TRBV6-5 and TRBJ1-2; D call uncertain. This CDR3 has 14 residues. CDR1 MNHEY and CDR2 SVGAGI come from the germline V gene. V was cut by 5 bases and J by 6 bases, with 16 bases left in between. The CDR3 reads CASSRNGRVDGYTF. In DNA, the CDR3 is TGTGCCAGCAGTCGAAACGGACGCGTGGATGGCTACACCTTC.

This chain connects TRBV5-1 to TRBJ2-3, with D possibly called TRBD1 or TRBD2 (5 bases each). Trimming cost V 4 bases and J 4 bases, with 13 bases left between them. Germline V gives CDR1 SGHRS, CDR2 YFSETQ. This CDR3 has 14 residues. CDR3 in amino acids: CASSPGVGADTQYF. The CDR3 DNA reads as TGCGCCAGCAGCCCCGGGGTAGGGGCAGATACGCAGTATTTT. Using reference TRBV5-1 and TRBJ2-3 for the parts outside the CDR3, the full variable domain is KAGVTQTPRYLIKTRGQQVTLSCSPISGHRSVSWYQQTPGQGLQFLFEYFSETQRNKGNFPGRFSGRQFSNSRSEMNVSTLELGDSALYLCASSPGVGADTQYFGPGTRLTVL.

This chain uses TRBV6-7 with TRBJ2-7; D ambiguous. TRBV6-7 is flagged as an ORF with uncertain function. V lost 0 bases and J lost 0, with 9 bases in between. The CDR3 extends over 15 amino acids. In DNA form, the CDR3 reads TGTGCCAGCAGTTACTCGACTCAAAGCTCCTACGAGCAGTACTTC. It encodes CASSYSTQSSYEQYF.

The CDR3 loop reads CASSLAGPRPYNEQFF. The CDR3 region has the DNA TGTGCCAGCAGCTTAGCCGGGCCCAGACCCTACAATGAGCAGTTCTTC. The V gene is TRBV7-9, the J gene TRBJ2-1; D gene uncertain. V gave up 0 bases and J gave up 2 bases, with 11 bases separating them. The germline V gene has CDR1 SEHNR and CDR2 FQNEAQ (reference sequence). The CDR3 sequence is 16 residues long.

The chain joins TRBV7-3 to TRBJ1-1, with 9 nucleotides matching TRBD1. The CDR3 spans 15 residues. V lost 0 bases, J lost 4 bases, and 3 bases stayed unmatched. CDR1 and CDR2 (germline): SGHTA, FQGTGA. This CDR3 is CASSLTPTGGTEAFF. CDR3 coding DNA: TGTGCCAGCAGCTTAACCCCGACAGGGGGCACTGAAGCTTTCTTT.

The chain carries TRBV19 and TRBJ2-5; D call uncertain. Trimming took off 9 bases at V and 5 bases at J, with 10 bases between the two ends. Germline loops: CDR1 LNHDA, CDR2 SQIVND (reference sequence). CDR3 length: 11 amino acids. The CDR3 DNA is TGTGCCAGCGGTCCCCGGGAGACCCAGTACTTC. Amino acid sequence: CASGPRETQYF.

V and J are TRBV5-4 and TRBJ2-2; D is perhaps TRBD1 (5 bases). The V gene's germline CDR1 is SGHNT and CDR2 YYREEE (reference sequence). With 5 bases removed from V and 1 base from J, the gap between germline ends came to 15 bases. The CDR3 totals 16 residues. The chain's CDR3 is CASSLRPTGNTGELFF. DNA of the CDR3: TGTGCCAGCAGTCTACGACCAACAGGGAACACCGGGGAGCTGTTTTTT.

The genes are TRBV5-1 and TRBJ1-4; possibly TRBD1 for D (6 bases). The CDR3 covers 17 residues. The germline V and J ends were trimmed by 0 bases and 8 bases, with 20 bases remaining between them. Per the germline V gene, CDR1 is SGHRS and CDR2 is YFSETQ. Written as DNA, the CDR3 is TGCGCCAGCAGCTTGGGATACCGGGCCCAGAGGGGGGAAAAACTGTTTTTT. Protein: CASSLGYRAQRGEKLFF.

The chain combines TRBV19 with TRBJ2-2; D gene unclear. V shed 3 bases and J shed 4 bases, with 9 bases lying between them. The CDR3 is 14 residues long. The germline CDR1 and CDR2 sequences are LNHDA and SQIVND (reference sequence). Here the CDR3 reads CASSIRSGTGELFF. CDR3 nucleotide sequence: TGTGCCAGTAGTATCCGGTCAGGCACCGGGGAGCTGTTTTTT.

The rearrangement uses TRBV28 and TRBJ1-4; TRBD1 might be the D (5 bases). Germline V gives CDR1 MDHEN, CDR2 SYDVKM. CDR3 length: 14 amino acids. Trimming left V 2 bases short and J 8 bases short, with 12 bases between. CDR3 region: CASSLAGSLEKLFF. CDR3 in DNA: TGTGCCAGCAGTTTAGCAGGGTCTTTGGAAAAACTGTTTTTT.

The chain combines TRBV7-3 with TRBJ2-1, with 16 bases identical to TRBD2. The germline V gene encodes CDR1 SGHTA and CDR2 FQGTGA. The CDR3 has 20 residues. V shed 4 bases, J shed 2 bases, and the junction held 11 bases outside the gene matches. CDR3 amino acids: CASSSNDGTSGRDTYNEQFF. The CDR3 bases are TGTGCCAGCAGCTCCAACGATGGGACTAGCGGGAGGGATACCTACAATGAGCAGTTCTTC.

CDR3: CASSNQGNTEAFF. In DNA, the CDR3 is TGTGCCAGCAGTAACCAGGGGAACACTGAAGCTTTCTTT. The V and J genes are TRBV6-6 and TRBJ1-1; maybe TRBD1 (5 bases). Germline CDR1 is MNHNY and CDR2 is SVGAGI (reference sequence). The CDR3 contains 13 residues. V lost 5 bases to trimming and J lost 1 base, with 8 bases between them.

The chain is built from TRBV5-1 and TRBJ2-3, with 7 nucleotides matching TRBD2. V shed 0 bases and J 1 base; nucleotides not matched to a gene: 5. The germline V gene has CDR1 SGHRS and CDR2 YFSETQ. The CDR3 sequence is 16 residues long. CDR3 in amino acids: CASSLAGTTGTDTQYF. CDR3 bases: TGCGCCAGCAGCTTGGCCGGGACTACTGGCACAGATACGCAGTATTTT.

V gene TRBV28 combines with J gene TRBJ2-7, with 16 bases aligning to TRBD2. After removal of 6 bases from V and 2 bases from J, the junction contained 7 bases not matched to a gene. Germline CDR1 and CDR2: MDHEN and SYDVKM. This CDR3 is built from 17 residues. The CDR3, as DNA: TGTGCCAGCAGCATATGGGGACTAGCGGGAGGGACCTACGAGCAGTACTTC. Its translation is CASSIWGLAGGTYEQYF.